The 30 T cell receptor beta chains listed next were all sequenced from one sample in a study of blood T cell repertoires in COVID-19. Assay used: immunoSEQ multiplex PCR; TCRdb lists only in-frame clones, some missing. The table shows 230,000 or so clones, with around 81% occurring only once. The sample consisted of PBMCs or T cells enriched from blood (not recorded which). The source of these receptors is a man between 50 and 59 years old who had recovered from COVID-19.

The rearrangement joins TRBV9 to TRBJ2-7; 10 bases agree with TRBD1. CDR3 length: 14 residues. Per germline, CDR1 SGDLS and CDR2 YYNGEE. With 0 bases clipped from V and 7 bases from J, the junction kept 4 bases outside the gene matches. CDR3 protein: CASSVGTGGREQYF. The CDR3 nucleotides are TGTGCCAGCAGCGTAGGGACAGGGGGAAGAGAGCAGTACTTC.

V is TRBV11-2 and J is TRBJ2-1, with a tentative D call TRBD2 (5 bases). Trimming removed 7 bases from V and 6 bases from J, with 10 bases in between. This CDR3 has 12 residues. Germline V CDR1 and CDR2: SGHAT, FQNNGV. CDR3 sequence (DNA): TGTGCCAGCATAACTAGGGTCAATGAGCAGTTCTTC. It is translated as CASITRVNEQFF. Using reference TRBV11-2 and TRBJ2-1 for the parts outside the CDR3, the full variable domain is EAGVAQSPRYKIIEKRQSVAFWCNPISGHATLYWYQQILGQGPKLLIQFQNNGVVDDSQLPKDRFSAERLKGVDSTLKIQPAKLEDSAVYLCASITRVNEQFFGPGTRLTVL.

CDR3 sequence reads: CASSLTQGRRTEAFF. CDR3 in DNA: TGTGCCAGCAGTTTAACACAGGGGCGTCGGACTGAAGCTTTCTTT. The chain is built from TRBV28 and TRBJ1-1, with TRBD1 matching 7 bases. CDR3 length equals 15 residues. Germline CDR1 reads MDHEN; CDR2 reads SYDVKM. Losses at the gene ends were 2 bases for V and 5 bases for J; bases not matched to a gene: 8. The variable domain in full, with the rest retrieved from reference TRBV28 and TRBJ1-1, is DVKVTQSSRYLVKRTGEKVFLECVQDMDHENMFWYRQDPGLGLRLIYFSYDVKMKEKGDIPEGYSVSREKKERFSLILESASTNQTSMYLCASSLTQGRRTEAFFGQGTRLTVV.

This clone was counted a single time. The chain combines TRBV12-3 or TRBV12-4 with TRBJ2-7, with D maybe TRBD1 (6 bases). Between the trimmed V and J ends, which lost 5 bases and 3 bases, there was a span of 8 bases. CDR3 length: 12 amino acids. CDR3 residues: CASSRTVYEQYF. The CDR3 nucleotides read TGTGCCAGCAGTCGGACAGTCTACGAGCAGTACTTC.

This chain uses TRBV5-8 with TRBJ2-5; TRBD2 matches 7 bases. Germline CDR1 is SGHTS and CDR2 is YDEGEE. The CDR3 length is 13 residues. V shed 4 bases, J shed 2 bases, and the junction held 2 bases outside the gene matches. The CDR3: CASSLGLQETQYF. For the CDR3, the DNA is TGTGCCAGCAGCCTGGGACTACAAGAGACCCAGTACTTC.

This chain joins TRBV5-6 and TRBJ2-5; no firm D call. The CDR3 sequence is 14 residues long. Per germline, CDR1 SGHDT and CDR2 YYEEEE. The V and J ends lost 4 bases and 0 bases respectively, with 10 bases between them. DNA for the CDR3: TGTGCCAGCAGCCTGACAAGCTACCAAGAGACCCAGTACTTC. Translated, it gives CASSLTSYQETQYF.

This clone has more than one count but fewer than ten. The chain is built from TRBV5-1 and TRBJ1-6; 8 bases are shared with TRBD1. The V segment lost 2 bases and the J segment 11 bases; nucleotides outside the gene matches: 9. The CDR3 is made up of 15 amino acids. Germline CDR1 is SGHRS and CDR2 is YFSETQ. The CDR3 DNA reads as TGCGCCAGCAGCTTTGACGGACAGGGAATAGCACCCCTCCACTTT. Translation gives CASSFDGQGIAPLHF.

The chain combines TRBV5-1 with TRBJ2-3, with 7 positions matching TRBD2. The CDR3 length is 16 residues. Germline loops: CDR1 SGHRS, CDR2 YFSETQ. With 0 bases clipped from V and 1 base from J, the junction kept 5 bases outside the gene matches. For the CDR3, the DNA is TGCGCCAGCAGCTTGGGGTCGAGCGGGGGCACAGATACGCAGTATTTT. It codes for CASSLGSSGGTDTQYF. The full variable domain, in which reference TRBV5-1 and TRBJ2-3 provide the parts outside the CDR3, is KAGVTQTPRYLIKTRGQQVTLSCSPISGHRSVSWYQQTPGQGLQFLFEYFSETQRNKGNFPGRFSGRQFSNSRSEMNVSTLELGDSALYLCASSLGSSGGTDTQYFGPGTRLTVL.

The chain employs TRBV7-2 and TRBJ2-7; D remains ambiguous. Germline V CDR1 and CDR2: SGHTA, FQGNSA. V was shortened by 7 bases and J by 0 bases, with 16 bases between the two germline ends. The CDR3 runs 15 residues. The CDR3 DNA follows: TGTGCCAGCACCCTTGGTTCGGTAAGCTCCTACGAGCAGTACTTC. Translation gives CASTLGSVSSYEQYF.

This chain joins TRBV18 and TRBJ2-3; 14 nucleotides agree with TRBD2. CDR1 and CDR2 (germline): KGHSH, LQKENI. The CDR3 runs 18 residues. J lost 3 bases, V lost 2 bases, and 7 bases had no gene match. The CDR3 loop is CASSPGWTSGGSTDTQYF. The CDR3 nucleotides read TGTGCCAGCTCACCAGGGTGGACTAGCGGGGGGTCAACAGATACGCAGTATTTT.

The V gene is TRBV7-2, the J gene TRBJ1-6; the D is unclear. Trimming took off 5 bases at V and 5 bases at J, with 16 bases between the two ends. CDR1 and CDR2 (germline): SGHTA, FQGNSA. This CDR3 has 16 residues. In DNA, the CDR3 is TGTGCCAGCAGCCCATGGGTAGGCGGAAATAATTCACCCCTCCACTTT. Translating gives CASSPWVGGNNSPLHF.

The chain is built from TRBV19 and TRBJ1-4, with 7 bases that match TRBD1. Germline V CDR1 and CDR2: LNHDA, SQIVND (reference sequence). V lost 3 bases and J lost 6; bases outside the gene matches: 16. The CDR3 runs 18 residues. The CDR3 loop is CASSMIRTGAGADEKLFF. The CDR3 nucleotides read TGTGCCAGTAGTATGATCAGGACAGGAGCCGGAGCGGATGAAAAACTGTTTTTT.

CDR3 coding DNA: TGTGCCAGCAGCTTAATAGCGGGAGGGTCGGATCGGAGCACAGATACGCAGTATTTT. The encoded protein is CASSLIAGGSDRSTDTQYF. The V and J genes are TRBV11-3 and TRBJ2-3; 11 bases are shared with TRBD2. The CDR3 has 19 amino acids. Germline loops: CDR1 SGHNT, CDR2 YENEEA. J lost 0 bases, V lost 2 bases, and 10 bases had no gene match. The variable domain in full, with the rest retrieved from reference TRBV11-3 and TRBJ2-3, is EAGVVQSPRYKIIEKKQPVAFWCNPISGHNTLYWYLQNLGQGPELLIRYENEEAVDDSQLPKDRFSAERLKGVDSTLKIQPAELGDSAVYLCASSLIAGGSDRSTDTQYFGPGTRLTVL.

The chain couples TRBV12-5 to TRBJ1-4; the D is unclear. The length of the CDR3 is 16 residues. The V end was cut by 0 bases, the J end by 7 bases, with 15 bases between. CDR1 and CDR2 (germline): LGHNT, FRNRAP. The CDR3 nucleotides are TGTGCTAGTGGTTTGGTACCGCTAGCCAAAACTGAAAAACTGTTTTTT. Translation: CASGLVPLAKTEKLFF. Combining the CDR3 with reference TRBV12-5 and TRBJ1-4 gives the whole variable domain DARVTQTPRHKVTEMGQEVTMRCQPILGHNTVFWYRQTMMQGLELLAYFRNRAPLDDSGMPKDRFSAEMPDATLATLKIQPSEPRDSAVYFCASGLVPLAKTEKLFFGSGTQLSVL.

The J gene is TRBJ1-6, the V gene TRBV18, with 7 bases identical to TRBD1. The CDR3 covers 13 residues. Germline values: CDR1 KGHSH, CDR2 LQKENI. J was trimmed by 8 bases and V by 2 bases; bases with no gene match: 0. The CDR3 region is CASSPTGDSPLHF. The CDR3 DNA reads TGTGCCAGCTCACCAACAGGGGATTCACCCCTCCACTTT.

This clone was recorded only once. The chain combines TRBV4-1 with TRBJ2-7; D is perhaps TRBD2 (6 bases). The CDR3 is made up of 15 amino acids. V was cut by 1 base and J by 5 bases, with 15 bases left in between. The V gene's germline CDR1 is MGHRA and CDR2 YSYEKL. The CDR3 protein is CASSQVGGMVHEQYF. The CDR3 DNA follows: TGCGCCAGCAGCCAAGTGGGGGGAATGGTCCACGAGCAGTACTTC.

The rearrangement joins TRBV11-2 to TRBJ2-1; 13 nucleotides agree with TRBD2. CDR1 is SGHAT, CDR2 FQNNGV, per germline. The CDR3 length is 17 residues. Losses at the gene ends were 2 bases for V and 6 bases for J; bases not matched to a gene: 7. CDR3 nucleotides: TGTGCCAGCAGCTTATTGGGGACTAGCGGGGCCTCCAATGAGCAGTTCTTC. This gives the protein CASSLLGTSGASNEQFF. Full variable domain (remainder filled in from reference TRBV11-2 and TRBJ2-1): EAGVAQSPRYKIIEKRQSVAFWCNPISGHATLYWYQQILGQGPKLLIQFQNNGVVDDSQLPKDRFSAERLKGVDSTLKIQPAKLEDSAVYLCASSLLGTSGASNEQFFGPGTRLTVL.

This clone was picked up one time. The chain recombines TRBV20-1 with TRBJ2-7; a possible D gene is TRBD1 (6 bases). V dropped 6 bases and J dropped 9 bases, with 12 bases sitting between them. Germline values: CDR1 DFQATT, CDR2 SNEGSKA (reference sequence). This CDR3 has 10 residues. The CDR3 DNA follows: TGCAGTGCCACCCAAGGGGGGCAGTACTTC. Protein product: CSATQGGQYF.

The chain combines TRBV12-5 with TRBJ1-5, with 9 bases fitting TRBD1. The CDR3 extends over 16 amino acids. V shed 2 bases, J shed 4 bases, and the junction held 6 bases outside the gene matches. Germline CDR1 is LGHNT and CDR2 is FRNRAP. The CDR3 DNA reads TGTGCTAGTGGTTTGTTTCTGGGACAGGGTAATCAGCCCCAGCATTTT. It yields the protein CASGLFLGQGNQPQHF.

The chain uses TRBV9 and TRBJ2-5; 10 bases fit TRBD2. CDR3 length: 16 residues. With V trimmed by 1 base and J by 3 bases, 6 bases remained unmatched. Looked up from germline, CDR1 is SGDLS and CDR2 is YYNGEE. The CDR3 spells CASSVRPSGGKETQYF. The CDR3 region has the DNA TGTGCCAGCAGCGTAAGACCTAGCGGGGGAAAAGAGACCCAGTACTTC.

The chain uses TRBV4-1 and TRBJ2-3; tentative D call: TRBD2 (7 bases). In germline, CDR1 is MGHRA, CDR2 YSYEKL. The V end lost 0 bases, the J end lost 2 bases, and 15 bases lay between the germline ends. The CDR3 covers 17 residues. Here the CDR3 DNA reads TGCGCCAGCAGCCAAGAGGGGGGGCGAATAGACACAGATACGCAGTATTTT. Its protein product is CASSQEGGRIDTDTQYF.

The chain employs TRBV3-1 (or the pseudogene TRBV3-2) and TRBJ2-7, with D possibly matching TRBD1 (6 bases). The V end lost 4 bases, the J end lost 9 bases, and 13 bases lay between the germline ends. Germline-derived CDR1 and CDR2 are LGHDT and YNNKEL (reference sequence). CDR3 length: 12 residues. The CDR3 bases are TGTGCCAGCAGCCCTCTGGGGGCGGTGCAGTACTTC. Amino acids: CASSPLGAVQYF.

This clone was counted only a few times. This chain links TRBV18 with TRBJ1-3; D might be TRBD1 (6 bases). Trimming stripped 5 bases from V and 0 bases from J, with 17 bases between. Germline V gene lookup returns CDR1 KGHSH and CDR2 LQKENI. The CDR3 is made up of 17 amino acids. As DNA, the CDR3 is TGTGCCAGCTCAGGGGGCACTACTACTGGCTCTGGAAACACCATATATTTT. Protein: CASSGGTTTGSGNTIYF.

Of note for this clone: Because the CDR3 is missing its conserved closing phenylalanine or tryptophan, this is likely a read error. No DNA is shown, since the ends of the CDR3 on it are uncertain; the CDR3 is the one TCRdb lists. The CDR3 region is CASSPGERDSSTPL. This sequence joins TRBV7-3 and TRBJ1-2; no check of the table's D call, TRBD1, against the DNA was made. CDR1 is SGHTA and CDR2 is FQGTGA in the germline V gene. The CDR3 has 14 residues if both end residues are counted.

The chain carries TRBV7-8 and TRBJ2-5, with D possibly TRBD1 on 6 matching bases. Germline assignment: CDR1 SGHVS and CDR2 FQNEAQ. Trimming pared 0 bases from V and 5 bases from J, leaving 7 bases between. The CDR3 loop spans 13 amino acids. CDR3 in amino acids: CASSLARGETQYF. CDR3 nucleotide sequence: TGTGCCAGCAGCTTAGCCAGGGGTGAGACCCAGTACTTC.

This chain links TRBV5-1 with TRBJ2-7; D possibly corresponds to TRBD1 (5 bases). The germline CDR1 and CDR2 sequences are SGHRS and YFSETQ. CDR3 length: 14 residues. V lost 4 bases, J lost 4 bases, and 15 bases lay in between. CDR3 residues: CASSTLPGPYEQYF. CDR3 nucleotides: TGCGCCAGCAGCACCTTGCCAGGGCCTTACGAGCAGTACTTC.

The chain uses TRBV6-5 and TRBJ2-5, with D perhaps TRBD1 (6 bases). The CDR3 is 14 amino acids. Trimming pared 2 bases from V and 1 base from J, leaving 8 bases between. Germline lookup yields CDR1 MNHEY and CDR2 SVGAGI. CDR3 in amino acids: CASSYARGQETQYF. Written as DNA, the CDR3 is TGTGCCAGCAGTTACGCCAGGGGCCAAGAGACCCAGTACTTC.

This rearrangement joins TRBV6-5 to TRBJ2-7; TRBD1 agrees at 9 bases. Trimming took 4 bases from V and 5 from J; bases not matched to a gene: 9. Germline V gene sequence: CDR1 MNHEY, CDR2 SVGAGI. The CDR3 has 15 amino acids. The CDR3 coding sequence is TGTGCCAGCAGTTCCTTGGGGGACAGGGTTAACGAGCAGTACTTC. Translation: CASSSLGDRVNEQYF.

The genes are TRBV30 and TRBJ2-2, with 10 bases lining up with TRBD2. CDR1 is GTSNPN and CDR2 is SVGIG in the germline V gene (reference sequence). Trimming removed 3 bases from V and 0 bases from J; junction bases left unmatched: 7. The CDR3 has 17 residues. The CDR3 nucleotides are TGTGCCTGGAGGGGCCATAGCGGGGGGCCGAACACCGGGGAGCTGTTTTTT. Its protein product is CAWRGHSGGPNTGELFF.

This rearrangement joins TRBV11-2 to TRBJ2-4; a weak D match, TRBD1 (6 bases). V was shortened by 4 bases and J by 1 base, with 11 bases between the two germline ends. The length of the CDR3 is 15 residues. CDR1 and CDR2 (germline): SGHAT, FQNNGV. The CDR3 is CASSSLRGAKNIQYF. The CDR3 nucleotides are TGTGCCAGCAGCTCTCTCAGGGGTGCCAAAAACATTCAGTACTTC.